This TCR beta chain is from a study of blood T cell repertoires in COVID-19. The authors' processing: Amplified reference gene primers provided the basis for estimating nucleated cell counts. Measured with immunoSEQ multiplex PCR; TCRdb has only the in-frame clones, and not every one. That table supplies the V and J calls and clone size; D and trimming were determined from the DNA. This table holds some 300,000 clones, more than 85% found once. The study assigned cohorts using participant-reported clinical history. Sequenced input: PBMCs or T cells enriched from blood (not recorded which). The sequence derives from a woman in her 30s who had recovered from COVID-19.

The CDR3 loop is CASSLTLGTGDLTNYGYTF. The CDR3 coding sequence is TGTGCCAGCAGTCTCACCCTAGGGACAGGAGATCTTACTAACTATGGCTACACCTTC. The chain links TRBV28 to TRBJ1-2, with 8 bases matching TRBD1. The CDR3 consists of 19 residues. V shed 5 bases and J 0 bases; nucleotides not matched to a gene: 17. Germline assignment: CDR1 MDHEN and CDR2 SYDVKM.